Listed below are T cell receptor beta chains from one sample, sequenced in a study of shared clonotypes between healthy human individuals. The repertoire was sequenced with immunoSEQ multiplex PCR; TCRdb's copy has only in-frame clones and lacks some. The table lists around 600,000 clones, around 97% of them singletons. Sequences were obtained from naive CD4+ T cells sorted from blood. These receptors all come from a woman between 25 and 40 years old in good health. The CDR3 runs from the conserved cysteine through the conserved F or W. Each record gives: V gene, clone size, J gene, CDR3 protein. Clone size appears in some rows only: once, few, many, or a class for an expanded clone.

V: TRBV27; size: -; J: TRBJ2-6; CDR3: CASSLSSRSGANVLTF
V: TRBV5-1; size: once; J: TRBJ2-2; CDR3: CASSPGRATPGELFF
V: TRBV6-1; size: -; J: TRBJ1-4; CDR3: CASSEPGTALGANEKLFF
V: TRBV13; size: -; J: TRBJ1-2; CDR3: CASSLGQINYGYTF
V: TRBV7-9; size: -; J: TRBJ2-1; CDR3: CASSDSGRASSYNEQFF
V: TRBV27; size: -; J: TRBJ1-1; CDR3: CASSGMNTEAFF
V: TRBV5-8; size: -; J: TRBJ2-5; CDR3: CASSLAGTSGTKETQYF
V: TRBV5-1; size: once; J: TRBJ2-7; CDR3: CASSFQGPSSYEQYF
V: TRBV6-6; size: -; J: TRBJ2-7; CDR3: CASTRDRGFYEQYF
V: TRBV27; size: -; J: TRBJ2-5; CDR3: CASSLGLGQETQYF